This T cell receptor (beta chain) was obtained from a study of blood T cell repertoires in COVID-19. Overall study: Sites in the United States, Italy and Spain provided acute and convalescent COVID-19 samples.

Measured with immunoSEQ multiplex PCR; TCRdb has only the in-frame clones, and not every one. The table lists 130,000 to 150,000 clones, roughly 77% of them singletons. V shed 1 base and J 4 bases; nucleotides not matched to a gene: 11. Germline V CDR1 and CDR2: SGHAT, FQNNGV. This CDR3 contains 18 residues. The chain is built from TRBV11-2 and TRBJ2-1; 9 bases are a match to TRBD1. The sequence was collected from a man in his fifties or sixties with acute or convalescent COVID-19. What was sequenced was peripheral blood. CDR3 coding DNA: TGTGCCAGCAGCTTAGGGGGGACAGGGACGGCCAGATACAATGAGCAGTTCTTC. Translation: CASSLGGTGTARYNEQFF.